The 13 T cell receptor beta chains listed next were all sequenced from one sample in a study of shared clonotypes between healthy human individuals. Some clones are missing from TCRdb's copy, which holds only in-frame ones; the method was immunoSEQ multiplex PCR. The profile covers around 510,000 clones, with roughly 95% appearing a single time and nearly 0.065% taken by the ten largest. Sequencing was done on a sample of naive CD4+ T cells sorted from blood. As to subset: CD45RA+ positively selected. Receptors originate from a woman aged 30 to 39 in good health.

The chain links TRBV18 to TRBJ1-1; unclear D gene. The length of the CDR3 is 15 residues. Germline V gene lookup returns CDR1 KGHSH and CDR2 LQKENI. V was trimmed by 2 bases and J by 0 bases, leaving 10 bases between them. CDR3 sequence reads: CASSPADGLNTEAFF. The DNA of the CDR3 is TGTGCCAGCTCACCAGCGGACGGATTGAACACTGAAGCTTTCTTT.

The gene calls are TRBV14 and TRBJ2-5; 10 bases line up with TRBD2. The V and J ends lost 3 bases and 4 bases, in that order; junction bases with no gene match: 8. The CDR3 has 16 amino acids. CDR1 and CDR2 from the germline V gene are SGHDN and FVKESK. CDR3 region: CASSQFRASGGETQYF. CDR3 DNA sequence: TGTGCCAGCAGCCAGTTTCGGGCTAGCGGGGGAGAGACCCAGTACTTC.

The chain recombines TRBV14 with TRBJ2-1, with 8 bases aligning to TRBD2. The CDR3 loop spans 16 amino acids. Germline assignment: CDR1 SGHDN and CDR2 FVKESK. J lost 9 bases, V lost 4 bases, and 14 bases had no gene match. CDR3 sequence: CASSPQPMVAGPEQFF. The CDR3 DNA reads TGTGCCAGCAGCCCCCAGCCGATGGTAGCGGGACCTGAGCAGTTCTTC.

The chain combines TRBV7-2 with TRBJ1-1; unclear D gene. Trimming removed 5 bases from V and 6 bases from J, with 10 bases in between. The germline V gene has CDR1 SGHTA and CDR2 FQGNSA. The CDR3 totals 12 residues. Here the CDR3 DNA reads TGTGCCAGCAGCCAAGCTTGGGCTGAAGCTTTCTTT. This translates into CASSQAWAEAFF.

This chain uses TRBV28 with TRBJ2-2, with a weak D call TRBD1 (5 bases). This CDR3 is 14 amino acids long. The V end was cut by 3 bases, the J end by 6 bases, with 11 bases between. Germline loops: CDR1 MDHEN, CDR2 SYDVKM. DNA of the CDR3: TGTGCCAGCAGTTTTAGACAAGGGGCCGGGGAGCTGTTTTTT. Its protein is CASSFRQGAGELFF.

This clone has only one observation. The chain combines TRBV7-2 with TRBJ1-4, with D unresolved. The V and J ends lost 6 bases and 2 bases respectively, with 22 bases between them. Germline V CDR1 and CDR2: SGHTA, FQGNSA. The CDR3 totals 18 residues. The CDR3 loop reads CASRSGRRYSGTNEKLFF. CDR3 DNA: TGTGCCAGCAGATCTGGTCGTAGGTACTCGGGGACTAATGAAAAACTGTTTTTT. Combining the CDR3 with reference TRBV7-2 and TRBJ1-4 gives the whole variable domain GAGVSQSPSNKVTEKGKDVELRCDPISGHTALYWYRQSLGQGLEFLIYFQGNSAPDKSGLPSDRFSAERTGGSVSTLTIQRTQQEDSAVYLCASRSGRRYSGTNEKLFFGSGTQLSVL.

The genes are TRBV5-1 and TRBJ2-6; possibly TRBD1 for D (5 bases). Germline lookup yields CDR1 SGHRS and CDR2 YFSETQ. The CDR3 is 16 amino acids. Trimming pared 4 bases from V and 2 bases from J, leaving 13 bases between. The DNA of the CDR3 is TGCGCCAGCAGCCCACCGTTAGGGGCTGGGGCCAACGTCCTGACTTTC. Protein sequence: CASSPPLGAGANVLTF.

The chain joins TRBV28 to TRBJ2-5; 10 nucleotides line up with TRBD2. The closer fit of TRBJ2-7 to the DNA end suggests the J call may be wrong. The CDR3 is 15 residues long. The germline V gene has CDR1 MDHEN and CDR2 SYDVKM. CDR3 residues: CASSSSGSRSYEQYF. The DNA for the CDR3 is TGTGCCAGCAGTTCTAGCGGGAGCCGCTCCTACGAGCAGTACTTC.

This clone was seen only a few times. The rearrangement links TRBV7-9 to TRBJ1-2; no clear D. Germline CDR1 is SEHNR and CDR2 is FQNEAQ (reference sequence). V gave up 1 base and J gave up 5 bases, with 5 bases separating them. The CDR3 covers 12 residues. The chain's CDR3 is CASSLGDYGYTF. As DNA, the CDR3 is TGTGCCAGCAGCTTAGGGGATTATGGCTACACCTTC.

As for this clone: Additional DNA sequences in this sample encode the identical CDR3. The chain is built from TRBV5-1 and TRBJ1-3; D gene uncertain. This CDR3 is built from 14 residues. In germline, CDR1 is SGHRS, CDR2 YFSETQ. V was shortened by 0 bases and J by 0 bases, with 4 bases between the two germline ends. The chain's CDR3 is CASSLVGSGNTIYF. The CDR3 nucleotides are TGCGCCAGCAGCTTGGTGGGCTCTGGAAACACCATATATTTT.

The chain uses TRBV28 and TRBJ1-5; 8 nucleotides align to TRBD1. This CDR3 is built from 14 residues. Germline V gene sequence: CDR1 MDHEN, CDR2 SYDVKM. The J segment lost 8 bases and the V segment lost 10 bases, leaving 13 bases of the junction unmatched. Written as DNA, the CDR3 is TGTGCCATCGCTGGGGGCAGGGGGCGCGAGCCCCAGCATTTT. Its translation: CAIAGGRGREPQHF.

The chain carries TRBV5-1 and TRBJ2-7; 8 bases are shared with TRBD2. CDR1 and CDR2 (germline): SGHRS, YFSETQ. The CDR3 totals 15 residues. Losses at the gene ends were 4 bases for V and 3 bases for J; bases not matched to a gene: 9. The chain's CDR3 is CASSPVQREFYEQYF. In nucleotides, the CDR3 is TGCGCCAGCAGCCCCGTTCAGCGGGAGTTCTACGAGCAGTACTTC.

The chain carries TRBV30 and TRBJ1-2; 7 bases agree with TRBD1. The CDR3 is 16 residues long. Trimming cost V 0 bases and J 3 bases; bases outside gene matches: 10. Looked up from germline, CDR1 is GTSNPN and CDR2 is SVGIG (reference sequence). The CDR3 region has the DNA TGTGCCTGGAGTGTATGGGGACAGCTACCTTACTATGGCTACACCTTC. As protein: CAWSVWGQLPYYGYTF. Full variable domain (rest looked up from reference TRBV30 and TRBJ1-2): SQTIHQWPATLVQPVGSPLSLECTVEGTSNPNLYWYRQAAGRGLQLLFYSVGIGQISSEVPQNLSASRPQDRQFILSSKKLLLSDSGFYLCAWSVWGQLPYYGYTFGSGTRLTVV.